The entry below gives a single T cell receptor beta chain sequence along with its context. This sample is part of a study of T cell responses to AZD1222 COVID-19 vaccine. Sequencing used immunoSEQ multiplex PCR; TCRdb keeps in-frame clones, though not all of them. The sample lists approximately 200,000 clones, about 89% seen once, with 2.7% in the top ten. This CDR3 region has 16 residues. J was trimmed by 4 bases and V by 4 bases; bases with no gene match: 6. Germline-derived CDR1 and CDR2 are MNHEY and SVGAGI. The chain is built from TRBV6-5 and TRBJ2-7, with 14 bases matching TRBD2. The TCR originated in an adult in good health. The sequencing used peripheral blood, collected on day 0 of MenACWY control vaccination. CDR3 coding DNA: TGTGCCAGCAGTTCGGGGACTAGCGGGAGAATATACGAGCAGTACTTC. It yields the protein CASSSGTSGRIYEQYF.